These 10 T cell receptor beta chains were all obtained from the same sample, sequenced in a study of T cell changes during pregnancy in multiple sclerosis. Measured with immunoSEQ multiplex PCR; TCRdb has only the in-frame clones, and not every one. This sample has 20,000 to 25,000 clones, with about 90% found just once. The source was CD8+ T cells from peripheral blood mononuclear cells, collected after pregnancy. Every receptor here comes from a female donor with multiple sclerosis, enrolled in a pregnancy study.

Only a few counts were recorded for this clone. Other DNA sequences of this sample code for an identical CDR3. As DNA, the CDR3 is TGTGCCAGCAGCCCCTTCGAGGGAAATCAGCCCCAGCATTTT. It yields the protein CASSPFEGNQPQHF. This chain links TRBV5-6 with TRBJ1-5; D is ambiguous. Germline loops: CDR1 SGHDT, CDR2 YYEEEE. Trimming left V 4 bases short and J 4 bases short, with 12 bases between. This CDR3 is 14 amino acids long. The variable domain in full, completed from reference TRBV5-6 and TRBJ1-5, reads DAGVTQSPTHLIKTRGQQVTLRCSPKSGHDTVSWYQQALGQGPQFIFQYYEEEERQRGNFPDRFSGHQFPNYSSELNVNALLLGDSALYLCASSPFEGNQPQHFGDGTRLSIL.

The chain recombines TRBV4-3 with TRBJ2-7, with 8 bases identical to TRBD2. The ends lost 4 bases at V and 9 bases at J; junction bases unmatched: 8. The CDR3 runs to 13 residues. Germline lookup yields CDR1 LGHNA and CDR2 YSLEER. This CDR3 is CASSLRSGMGQYF. The CDR3 DNA sequence: TGCGCCAGCAGCCTACGTAGCGGGATGGGGCAGTACTTC.

The chain couples TRBV7-9 to TRBJ1-4; D unclear. Trimming pared 5 bases from V and 6 bases from J, leaving 22 bases between. The length of the CDR3 is 17 residues. The germline V gene has CDR1 SEHNR and CDR2 FQNEAQ (reference sequence). The chain's CDR3 is CASSNSQRLVRDEKLFF. The DNA for the CDR3 is TGTGCCAGCAGCAACTCGCAGCGATTGGTTCGGGATGAAAAACTGTTTTTT.

By frequency in the sample, this clone is large. The V call is TRBV7-3, the J call TRBJ1-1; 8 nucleotides agree with TRBD1. Losses at the gene ends were 5 bases for V and 7 bases for J; bases not matched to a gene: 3. Per germline, CDR1 SGHTA and CDR2 FQGTGA. The CDR3 extends over 12 amino acids. The CDR3 reads CASSIGTGEAFF. The CDR3 DNA reads TGTGCCAGCAGCATCGGGACAGGTGAAGCTTTCTTT.

The chain has TRBV4-2 and TRBJ2-1; 7 nucleotides line up with TRBD2. J gave up 3 bases and V 3 bases, and 11 bases lay outside the gene matches. The V gene's germline CDR1 is LGHNA and CDR2 YNFKEQ. This CDR3 has 17 residues. This CDR3 reads CASSQPILAENYNEQFF. CDR3 in DNA: TGTGCCAGCAGCCAGCCTATCCTAGCGGAGAACTACAATGAGCAGTTCTTC.

This chain joins TRBV14 and TRBJ2-1, with 11 bases aligning to TRBD2. CDR3 length equals 19 residues. Germline V gene lookup returns CDR1 SGHDN and CDR2 FVKESK. Trimming cost V 3 bases and J 4 bases; bases outside gene matches: 14. The chain's CDR3 is CASSHLGLAGGRGYNEQFF. CDR3 DNA sequence: TGTGCCAGCAGCCATCTGGGGCTAGCGGGAGGAAGGGGGTACAATGAGCAGTTCTTC.

A word on this clone: A far larger clone is one base from this, pointing to a likely read error. V and J are TRBV11-1 and TRBJ1-1; the match to TRBD1 covers 7 bases. The trim removed 3 bases at V and 3 bases at J, leaving 1 base unmatched. From germline, CDR1 is SGHAT and CDR2 FQDESV (reference sequence). CDR3 length: 13 residues. In DNA, the CDR3 is TGTGCCAGCAGCTTTGACAGGGACACTGAAGCTTTCTTT. Translated: CASSFDRDTEAFF.

The rearrangement uses TRBV6-6 and TRBJ1-2, with D possibly being TRBD1 (5 bases). This CDR3 spans 13 amino acids. The germline V gene has CDR1 MNHNY and CDR2 SVGAGI (reference sequence). The V gene lost 2 bases and the J gene lost 6 bases, with 10 bases spanning the gap. The CDR3 DNA follows: TGTGCCAGCAGTTACGGGCAGGGCGATGGCTACACCTTC. Its protein product is CASSYGQGDGYTF.

The rearrangement uses TRBV27 and TRBJ2-1, with 11 positions matching TRBD2. V lost 3 bases to trimming and J lost 4 bases; unmatched junction nucleotides: 8. The CDR3 is made up of 17 amino acids. In germline, CDR1 is MNHEY, CDR2 SMNVEV (reference sequence). The CDR3 spells CASSLVTSGISYNEQFF. The CDR3 bases are TGTGCCAGCAGTTTGGTGACTAGCGGGATCTCTTACAATGAGCAGTTCTTC.

This clone was found a few times. V and J are TRBV23-1 and TRBJ2-5, with D perhaps matching TRBD2 (6 bases). TRBV23-1 is an ORF; its function is uncertain. Trimming pared 1 base from V and 1 base from J, leaving 19 bases between. This CDR3 comprises 18 residues. In nucleotides, the CDR3 is TGCGCCAGCAGTCAATGCTTGCGGGGAATACTGATCCAAGAGACCCAGTACTTC. As protein: CASSQCLRGILIQETQYF.